This T cell receptor beta chain was sequenced during a study of monozygotic twins with inflammatory bowel disease. Findings and caveats of the study: Findings did not support one strong IBD-associated signal or clonotype. Healthy co-twins, by inverse Simpson, had higher TCRbeta diversity than their siblings with IBD.

Every donor provided one blood sample measuring approximately 2.7 ml. About this clonotype: The antigen is not known.

Germline values: CDR1 SGHKS, CDR2 YYEKEE (reference sequence). The CDR3 sequence is 14 residues long. A template switching step added UMIs, each with a 6-nucleotide sample barcode. TCRdb re-called the 5' RACE reads and catalogs CDR3 proteins one per entry, DNA excluded. The sample is made up of about 330,000 distinct CDR3 sequences, and the top ten hold around 2% of it. The chain employs TRBV5-5 and TRBJ2-2; checking the TCRdb D call of TRBD1 is not possible without DNA. Sequencing was carried out using blood. The sequence was collected from a human donor with ulcerative colitis or Crohn's disease, or a healthy co-twin of an affected twin (not recorded which). CDR3 amino acids: CASSLGTGLGELFF. Filled out from reference TRBV5-5 and TRBJ2-2, the complete variable domain reads DAGVTQSPTHLIKTRGQQVTLRCSPISGHKSVSWYQQVLGQGPQFIFQYYEKEERGRGNFPDRFSARQFPNYSSELNVNALLLGDSALYLCASSLGTGLGELFFGEGSRLTVL.